This entry lists 10 T cell receptor beta chains sequenced from one sample in a study of blood T cells in healthy people across ages. Combining a sample-barcoded 5' primer with a J-beta primer mix, a second PCR ran for about 6 to 12 cycles. MiXCR, applied by TCRdb to the 5' RACE reads, yields one record per CDR3 protein. The repertoire consists of over 1,200,000 distinct CDR3 sequences, with around 59% occurring once and the leading ten covering more than 6%. Sequencing used blood. These receptors were collected from a man between 18 and 35 years old in good health.

CDR3 residues: CASAEFLSSPLHF. CDR3 sequence (DNA): TGTGCCAGCGCCGAGTTTCTCTCTTCACCCCTCCACTTT. This rearrangement joins TRBV28 to TRBJ1-6, with no clear D. Trimming left V 8 bases short and J 9 bases short, with 14 bases between. Per the germline V gene, CDR1 is MDHEN and CDR2 is SYDVKM. The length of the CDR3 is 13 residues.

The chain is built from TRBV7-9 and TRBJ2-7, with 7 bases that match TRBD1. Germline lookup yields CDR1 SEHNR and CDR2 FQNEAQ (reference sequence). The CDR3 runs 16 residues. Germline trimming cut 4 bases from V and 3 bases from J; bases unmatched to any gene: 12. In DNA, the CDR3 is TGTGCCAGCAGCTCCTGGACAGGACGCACGTTCTACGAGCAGTACTTC. The encoded protein is CASSSWTGRTFYEQYF.

On this clonotype itself: The CDR3 end shows no conserved phenylalanine or tryptophan, and so a read error is likely. V is TRBV20-1 and J is TRBJ2-7; D unresolved. The germline CDR1 and CDR2 sequences are DFQATT and SNEGSKA (reference sequence). V shed 4 bases and J shed 3 bases, with 10 bases lying between them. This CDR3 spans 12 amino acids. In DNA, the CDR3 is TGCAGTGCTAAGGCCCCTGGCTACGAGCAGTACTCC. Protein: CSAKAPGYEQYS.

This clonotype was seen a handful of times. V is TRBV6-5 and J is TRBJ1-3; 7 bases align to TRBD1. With V trimmed by 6 bases and J by 9 bases, 11 bases remained unmatched. CDR1 and CDR2 from the germline V gene are MNHEY and SVGAGI. This CDR3 has 14 residues. CDR3 DNA sequence: TGTGCCAGCAGGACACCGGGACAGAAGGCCACCATATATTTT. It yields the protein CASRTPGQKATIYF.

This chain connects TRBV12-3 or TRBV12-4 to TRBJ2-2; TRBD1 aligns across 11 bases. The CDR3 runs 15 residues. J gave up 4 bases and V 6 bases, and 4 bases lay outside the gene matches. CDR3 sequence reads: CASRADRGLTGELFF. CDR3 sequence (DNA): TGTGCCAGCAGGGCGGACAGGGGGCTCACCGGGGAGCTGTTTTTT.

The chain is built from TRBV15 and TRBJ1-5; perhaps TRBD1 as D (5 bases). V was pared by 4 bases and J by 7 bases, with 14 bases between. CDR3 size: 14 residues. Germline CDR1 is LNHNV and CDR2 is YYDKDF (reference sequence). CDR3 sequence reads: CATSIGRDYQPQHF. DNA for the CDR3: TGTGCCACCAGCATTGGCAGGGATTACCAGCCCCAGCATTTT. Complete variable domain (other parts from reference TRBV15 and TRBJ1-5): DAMVIQNPRYQVTQFGKPVTLSCSQTLNHNVMYWYQQKSSQAPKLLFHYYDKDFNNEADTPDNFQSRRPNTSFCFLDIRSPGLGDTAMYLCATSIGRDYQPQHFGDGTRLSIL.

The chain is built from TRBV4-2 and TRBJ2-4; no definite D call. Germline-derived CDR1 and CDR2 are LGHNA and YNFKEQ. The ends were cut back, 0 bases at V and 1 base at J, with 13 bases in the middle. The CDR3 length is 17 residues. The CDR3 nucleotides are TGTGCCAGCAGCCAAGAGACGACAAGGTCCGCCAAAAACATTCAGTACTTC. Translating gives CASSQETTRSAKNIQYF.

The chain recombines TRBV4-1 with TRBJ2-7, with D perhaps TRBD1 (6 bases). Germline loops: CDR1 MGHRA, CDR2 YSYEKL. V lost 0 bases, J lost 5 bases, and 17 bases lay in between. The CDR3 is 16 amino acids. The CDR3 nucleotides are TGCGCCAGCAGCCAAGAACTCACAGGGATCCCCGACGAGCAGTACTTC. It translates to CASSQELTGIPDEQYF.

The rearrangement links TRBV25-1 to TRBJ2-3; D gene uncertain. V lost 3 bases and J lost 2, with 9 bases in between. The length of the CDR3 is 14 residues. CDR1 is MGHDK and CDR2 is SYGVNS in the germline V gene. DNA of the CDR3: TGTGCCAGCAGTGATGTCCTAAACACAGATACGCAGTATTTT. It is translated as CASSDVLNTDTQYF.

This chain links TRBV27 with TRBJ2-7; possibly TRBD1 for D (7 bases). The CDR3 has 13 residues. CDR1 and CDR2 from the germline V gene are MNHEY and SMNVEV (reference sequence). V lost 6 bases, J lost 7 bases, and 16 bases lay in between. Written as DNA, the CDR3 is TGTGCCAGCAGGACCCTCGCAGGGGGGGAGCAGTACTTC. As protein: CASRTLAGGEQYF.